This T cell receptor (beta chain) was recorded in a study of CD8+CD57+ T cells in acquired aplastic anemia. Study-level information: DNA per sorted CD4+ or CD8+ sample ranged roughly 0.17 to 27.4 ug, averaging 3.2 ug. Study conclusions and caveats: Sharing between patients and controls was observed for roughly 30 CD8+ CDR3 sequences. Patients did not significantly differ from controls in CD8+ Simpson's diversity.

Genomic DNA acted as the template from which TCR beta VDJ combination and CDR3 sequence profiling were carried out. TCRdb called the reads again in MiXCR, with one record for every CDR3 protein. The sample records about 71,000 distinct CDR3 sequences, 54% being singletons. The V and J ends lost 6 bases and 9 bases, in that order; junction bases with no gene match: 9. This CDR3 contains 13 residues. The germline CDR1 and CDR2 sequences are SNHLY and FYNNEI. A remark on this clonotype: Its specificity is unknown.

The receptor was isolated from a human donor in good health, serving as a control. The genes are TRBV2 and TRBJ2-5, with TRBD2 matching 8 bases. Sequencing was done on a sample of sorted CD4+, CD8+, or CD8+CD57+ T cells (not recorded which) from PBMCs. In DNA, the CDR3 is TGTGCCAGCAGATGGGGACTAGGGGATCCCCAGTACTTC. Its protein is CASRWGLGDPQYF.